Below are 14 T cell receptor beta chains sequenced from a single sample in a study of T cells in Graves' hyperthyroidism and ophthalmopathy. Amplification targeted TCR beta CDR3 regions from RNA transcripts. An initial round of RT-PCR targeting the TCR CDR3 relied on the HTBI primer set. TCRdb independently ran MiXCR on the multiplex PCR reads; one entry per CDR3 protein. Of around 450,000 distinct CDR3 sequences listed, roughly 13% are singletons. The sample consisted of blood. The origin of the receptors is a woman aged 18-29 years with Graves' hyperthyroidism.

This clonotype was counted only a few times. This chain links TRBV6-1 with TRBJ2-3; TRBD2 matches 13 bases. V was pared by 5 bases and J by 3 bases, with 8 bases of the junction left unmatched. This CDR3 comprises 17 residues. Germline V gene data show CDR1 as MNHNS and CDR2 as SASEGT. CDR3 DNA: TGTGCCAGCAGTACTAGCGGGAGGGCCGGTGGTACAGATACGCAGTATTTT. It codes for CASSTSGRAGGTDTQYF.

This clonotype was observed a few times. The rearrangement joins TRBV18 to TRBJ2-7, with D hard to call. V lost 3 bases and J lost 3, with 15 bases in between. The CDR3 has 15 residues. The germline V gene has CDR1 KGHSH and CDR2 LQKENI. The CDR3 sequence: CASSPGPNEDYEQYF. The CDR3 coding sequence is TGTGCCAGCTCACCGGGCCCAAACGAGGACTACGAGCAGTACTTC.

Many counts were recorded for this clonotype. V is TRBV6-1 and J is TRBJ1-1; perhaps TRBD1 as D (5 bases). Germline CDR1 MNHNS, CDR2 SASEGT. V was shortened by 6 bases and J by 4 bases, with 15 bases between the two germline ends. This CDR3 has 14 amino acids. The CDR3 loop reads CASSSAGSSTEAFF. The CDR3 DNA sequence: TGTGCCAGCAGCTCAGCAGGGAGTAGCACTGAAGCTTTCTTT.

Notes on this clonotype: A much larger clone sits a single nucleotide away, making a read error possible. The J gene is TRBJ2-4, the V gene TRBV3-1, with 10 bases identical to TRBD2. Germline loops: CDR1 LGHDT, CDR2 YNNKEL (reference sequence). The CDR3 has 16 amino acids. This CDR3 is CASGQSGTSVGNIQYF. In DNA, the CDR3 is TGTGCCAGCGGCCAATCCGGGACTAGCGTTGGAAACATTCAGTACTTC.

This clonotype was counted only a few times. V gene TRBV19 combines with J gene TRBJ2-1; a weak D match, TRBD1 (6 bases). The CDR3 length is 13 residues. The V end was cut by 5 bases, the J end by 10 bases, with 15 bases between. CDR1 and CDR2 (germline): LNHDA, SQIVND (reference sequence). CDR3 sequence: CASSSTGLEEQFF. The DNA for the CDR3 is TGTGCCAGTAGTTCCACAGGGTTGGAGGAGCAGTTCTTC.

This clonotype was detected only a few times. The CDR3 bases are TGTGCCAGCAGTGACACGAGAAATGAGCAGTTCTTC. Its translation: CASSDTRNEQFF. J is TRBJ2-1 and V is TRBV12-3 or TRBV12-4; D gene unclear. Trimming removed 5 bases from V and 7 bases from J, with 9 bases in between. The CDR3 runs to 12 residues.

This clonotype was observed a handful of times. This chain uses TRBV20-1 with TRBJ2-7; TRBD1 agrees at 7 bases. Unmatched junction bases numbered 2, after V lost 1 base and J lost 2 bases. This CDR3 comprises 13 residues. Germline-derived CDR1 and CDR2 are DFQATT and SNEGSKA (reference sequence). Written as DNA, the CDR3 is TGCAGTGCTAGAGGACAGGGCACCTACGAGCAGTACTTC. This sequence encodes CSARGQGTYEQYF.

In regard to this clonotype: Possible read error: a much larger clone is one base away. The V and J genes are TRBV2 and TRBJ1-1, with 7 bases fitting TRBD1. In germline, CDR1 is SNHLY, CDR2 FYNNEI. The CDR3 covers 11 residues. The CDR3 sequence: CGSRGRTEAFF. The CDR3, as DNA: TGTGGCAGCAGGGGGAGAACTGAAGCTTTCTTT. The complete variable domain, with remaining parts taken from reference TRBV2 and TRBJ1-1, reads EPEVTQTPSHQVTQMGQEVILRCVPISNHLYFYWYRQILGQKVEFLVSFYNNEISEKSEIFDDQFSVERPDGSNFTLKIRSTKLEDSAMYFCGSRGRTEAFFGQGTRLTVV.

A word on this clonotype: This may come from a read error, since a much larger clone is one base off. The chain is built from TRBV11-3 and TRBJ2-3; 7 bases are shared with TRBD2. CDR1 is SGHNT and CDR2 is YENEEA in the germline V gene. The CDR3 consists of 14 residues. This chain's CDR3 is CVSRHSGWTDTQYF. CDR3 coding DNA: TGTGTCAGCAGACATAGCGGGTGGACAGATACGCAGTATTTT.

This clonotype was detected many times. The chain combines TRBV12-3 or TRBV12-4 with TRBJ1-1; D might be TRBD1 (6 bases). The V gene lost 5 bases and the J gene lost 6 bases, with 13 bases spanning the gap. The length of the CDR3 is 13 residues. The CDR3 coding sequence is TGTGCCAGCAGTCTTACAGGGATGCCTGAAGCTTTCTTT. Translation: CASSLTGMPEAFF.

The sample holds many counts of this clonotype. The rearrangement uses TRBV6-1 and TRBJ2-5, with 13 bases matching TRBD2. The J segment lost 4 bases and the V segment lost 5 bases, leaving 7 bases of the junction unmatched. The CDR3 has 16 amino acids. From germline, CDR1 is MNHNS and CDR2 SASEGT. The CDR3 reads CASSRTSGSRRETQYF. CDR3 sequence (DNA): TGTGCCAGCAGTCGGACTAGCGGGAGCAGGAGAGAGACCCAGTACTTC.

At least ten counts were recorded for this clonotype. J is TRBJ1-2 and V is TRBV18, with D hard to call. Germline assignment: CDR1 KGHSH and CDR2 LQKENI. Trimming stripped 3 bases from V and 4 bases from J, with 12 bases between. This CDR3 is 14 amino acids long. The CDR3 here is CASSPREGSYGYTF. Written as DNA, the CDR3 is TGTGCCAGCTCACCCCGGGAGGGTTCCTATGGCTACACCTTC.

This clonotype was recorded many times. V and J are TRBV12-3 or TRBV12-4 and TRBJ1-4, with D perhaps TRBD1 (6 bases). V lost 5 bases to trimming and J lost 5 bases, with 15 bases between them. The CDR3 covers 15 residues. CDR3 residues: CASSKGQSLNEKLFF. The DNA for the CDR3 is TGTGCCAGCAGTAAAGGACAGAGCTTAAATGAAAAACTGTTTTTT.

This clonotype came up many times. The V and J genes are TRBV28 and TRBJ1-2; D remains ambiguous. The V end lost 1 base, the J end lost 4 bases, and 13 bases lay between the germline ends. The CDR3 length is 15 residues. The germline V gene encodes CDR1 MDHEN and CDR2 SYDVKM. The CDR3 is CASSLFGNTRYGYTF. The CDR3 nucleotides are TGTGCCAGCAGTTTATTCGGGAACACCCGCTATGGCTACACCTTC.